These 9 T cell receptor beta chains originate from one sample sequenced in a study of Graves' ophthalmopathy and Graves' hyperthyroidism. The TCR beta CDR3 regions underwent amplification from RNA transcripts. An opening RT-PCR round employed HTBI primers and preceded a second-round multiplex PCR. TCRdb re-analysed the multiplex PCR reads in MiXCR, keeping a single row per CDR3 protein. The sample yields roughly 1.1 million distinct CDR3 sequences, less than 45% seen once. The specimen sequenced was peripheral blood or thyroid tissue (not recorded which). The source is an adult man with Graves' hyperthyroidism.

On this clonotype itself: A much larger clone sits a single nucleotide away, making a read error possible. The chain recombines TRBV9 with TRBJ1-4; D is perhaps TRBD1 (5 bases). Germline V gene data show CDR1 as SGDLS and CDR2 as YYNGEE. The CDR3 runs 14 residues. In nucleotides, the CDR3 is TGTGCCGGCAGCGTAGACAGTAGGGGAGAAAAACTGTTTTTT. Amino acids: CAGSVDSRGEKLFF.

The gene calls are TRBV11-2 and TRBJ1-1, with 7 bases that match TRBD1. The CDR3 contains 15 residues. Trimming removed 3 bases from V and 0 bases from J; junction bases left unmatched: 4. The germline V gene encodes CDR1 SGHAT and CDR2 FQNNGV. The CDR3 loop reads CASSFGGTVNTEAFF. CDR3 nucleotide sequence: TGTGCCAGCAGCTTCGGGGGGACAGTGAACACTGAAGCTTTCTTT. The whole variable domain, remainder taken from reference TRBV11-2 and TRBJ1-1, is EAGVAQSPRYKIIEKRQSVAFWCNPISGHATLYWYQQILGQGPKLLIQFQNNGVVDDSQLPKDRFSAERLKGVDSTLKIQPAKLEDSAVYLCASSFGGTVNTEAFFGQGTRLTVV.

This clonotype appeared a few times. The chain joins TRBV19 to TRBJ1-6, with 8 bases lining up with TRBD1. This CDR3 has 12 amino acids. The trim removed 4 bases at V and 14 bases at J, leaving 4 bases unmatched. Germline V lookup: CDR1 LNHDA, CDR2 SQIVND (reference sequence). The DNA of the CDR3 is TGTGCCAGTAGTAACAAGGGACAGGCCCTCCACTTT. Its translation is CASSNKGQALHF.

V gene TRBV5-6 combines with J gene TRBJ1-4; D possibly corresponds to TRBD1 (6 bases). The germline V gene has CDR1 SGHDT and CDR2 YYEEEE. The V end lost 4 bases, the J end lost 4 bases, and 23 bases lay between the germline ends. This CDR3 is built from 18 residues. CDR3 nucleotide sequence: TGTGCCAGCAGCCTGACTTCCGCTACCGGGACAAGTAATGAAAAACTGTTTTTT. Protein product: CASSLTSATGTSNEKLFF.

This chain uses TRBV28 with TRBJ1-2; D unresolved. V dropped 2 bases and J dropped 5 bases, with 21 bases sitting between them. The CDR3 contains 17 residues. Germline loops: CDR1 MDHEN, CDR2 SYDVKM. In nucleotides, the CDR3 is TGTGCCAGCAGTTTAATTCAAATCACTCAGGAGCTATATGGCTACACCTTC. Protein product: CASSLIQITQELYGYTF.

This clonotype was picked up one time. The CDR3 carries no conserved terminal phenylalanine or tryptophan, so it likely arises from a read error. The limits of the CDR3 on the DNA are not certain, so only TCRdb's listed CDR3 is given. V and J are TRBV15 and TRBJ2-7; TRBD1, as called in the table, went unchecked against the DNA. Termini included, the CDR3 measures 9 amino acids. CDR1 and CDR2 (germline): LNHNV, YYDKDF (reference sequence). The CDR3 loop is CATSRGWTK.

Only a few counts were recorded for this clonotype. An end of the junction differs from the germline gene, which may be a read error. The V call is TRBV10-3, the J call TRBJ1-6; D gene ambiguous. The CDR3 loop spans 13 amino acids. The germline gives CDR1 ENHRY, CDR2 SYGVKD. The CDR3 is CASSFANNSPLHF. In nucleotides, the CDR3 is TGTGCCAGCAGTTTTGCGAATAATTCACCCCTCCACTTT.

This clonotype has ten or more counts. The chain joins TRBV5-1 to TRBJ1-5, with D possibly TRBD1 on 6 matching bases. The germline V gene encodes CDR1 SGHRS and CDR2 YFSETQ. The V end lost 4 bases, the J end lost 5 bases, and 16 bases lay between the germline ends. CDR3 length: 15 residues. This CDR3 is CASSQGEGGYQPQHF. CDR3 coding DNA: TGCGCCAGCAGCCAAGGGGAGGGGGGGTATCAGCCCCAGCATTTT.

For the CDR3, the DNA is TGCAGCGTTGAAGGTGGGGTGGCCTACGAGCAGTACTTC. It yields the protein CSVEGGVAYEQYF. The genes are TRBV29-1 and TRBJ2-7; unclear D gene. The CDR3 is 13 amino acids. Germline V CDR1 and CDR2: SQVTM, ANQGSEA. V was cut by 1 base and J by 2 bases, with 9 bases left in between.